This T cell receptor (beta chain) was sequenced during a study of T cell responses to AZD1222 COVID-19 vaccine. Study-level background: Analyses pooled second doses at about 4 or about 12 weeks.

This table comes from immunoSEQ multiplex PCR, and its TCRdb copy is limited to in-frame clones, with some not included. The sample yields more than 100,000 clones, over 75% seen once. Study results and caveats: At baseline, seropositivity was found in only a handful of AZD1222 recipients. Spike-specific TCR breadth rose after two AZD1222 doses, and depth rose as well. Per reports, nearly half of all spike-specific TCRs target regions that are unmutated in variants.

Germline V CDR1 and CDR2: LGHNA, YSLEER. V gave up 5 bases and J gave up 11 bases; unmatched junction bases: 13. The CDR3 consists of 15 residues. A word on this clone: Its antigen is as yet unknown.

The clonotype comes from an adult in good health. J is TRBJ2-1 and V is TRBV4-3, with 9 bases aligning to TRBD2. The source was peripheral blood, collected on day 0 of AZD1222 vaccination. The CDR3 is CASSSLTLAGRQQFF. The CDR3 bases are TGCGCCAGCAGCTCTCTGACACTAGCGGGCCGGCAGCAGTTCTTC.